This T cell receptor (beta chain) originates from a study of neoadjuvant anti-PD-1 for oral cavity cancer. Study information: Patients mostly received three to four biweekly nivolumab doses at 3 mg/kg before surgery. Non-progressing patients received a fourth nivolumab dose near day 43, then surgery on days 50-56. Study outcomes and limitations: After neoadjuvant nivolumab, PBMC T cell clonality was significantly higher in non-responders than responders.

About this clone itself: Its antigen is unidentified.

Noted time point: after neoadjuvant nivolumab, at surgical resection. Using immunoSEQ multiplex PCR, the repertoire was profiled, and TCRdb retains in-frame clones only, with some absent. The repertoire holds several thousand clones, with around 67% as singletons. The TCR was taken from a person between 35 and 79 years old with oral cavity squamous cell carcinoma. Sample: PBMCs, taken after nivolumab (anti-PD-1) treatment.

CDR3 protein: CASSEGVRWDTEAFF. CDR3 DNA: TGTGCCAGCAGTGAAGGGGTAAGGTGGGACACTGAAGCTTTCTTT. The V gene is TRBV2, the J gene TRBJ1-1; D uncertain. CDR3 length: 15 residues. Germline V CDR1 and CDR2: SNHLY, FYNNEI. V lost 1 base to trimming and J lost 3 bases, with 12 bases between them.